Following are 28 T cell receptor beta chains from one sample sequenced in a study of OX40 agonist ivuxolimab in advanced cancers. Produced via immunoSEQ multiplex PCR; TCRdb's table is partial and in-frame only. The sample lists under 100,000 clones; about nine tenths were seen once. The starting material was CD4+ or CD8+ T cells sorted from blood, obtained in a trial of the OX40 agonist ivuxolimab. The receptors originated from an adult with an advanced solid tumor such as melanoma, head and neck, liver or kidney cancer.

This rearrangement joins TRBV29-1 to TRBJ1-1; tentatively, D is TRBD1 (6 bases). Between the trimmed V and J ends, which lost 5 bases and 7 bases, there was a span of 17 bases. Germline CDR1 is SQVTM and CDR2 is ANQGSEA. The CDR3 has 13 amino acids. CDR3 coding DNA: TGCAGCGTTCCGGGCAGGGGAGAGCTTGAAGCTTTCTTT. It codes for CSVPGRGELEAFF. Full variable domain (rest looked up from reference TRBV29-1 and TRBJ1-1): SAVISQKPSRDICQRGTSLTIQCQVDSQVTMMFWYRQQPGQSLTLIATANQGSEATYESGFVIDKFPISRPNLTFSTLTVSNMSPEDSSIYLCSVPGRGELEAFFGQGTRLTVV.

This chain links TRBV9 with TRBJ2-1; 9 bases line up with TRBD1. Trimming at V came to 4 bases and at J to 7 bases, leaving 6 bases not matched to a gene. CDR3 length equals 14 residues. Germline V gene lookup returns CDR1 SGDLS and CDR2 YYNGEE. The CDR3 reads CASSLGQGINEQFF. DNA of the CDR3: TGTGCCAGCAGCCTCGGACAGGGGATAAATGAGCAGTTCTTC. The full variable domain, rest sourced from reference TRBV9 and TRBJ2-1, is DSGVTQTPKHLITATGQRVTLRCSPRSGDLSVYWYQQSLDQGLQFLIQYYNGEERAKGNILERFSAQQFPDLHSELNLSSLELGDSALYFCASSLGQGINEQFFGPGTRLTVL.

The chain carries TRBV7-2 and TRBJ2-1, with D possibly matching TRBD2 (6 bases). The CDR3 loop spans 13 amino acids. The V and J ends lost 4 bases and 8 bases respectively, with 12 bases between them. The germline CDR1 and CDR2 sequences are SGHTA and FQGNSA. The CDR3 DNA is TGTGCCAGCAGCTGGGACTCTTCTCATGAGCAGTTCTTC. It codes for CASSWDSSHEQFF.

This chain links TRBV7-9 with TRBJ2-1; 8 bases map to TRBD1. Germline CDR1 SEHNR, CDR2 FQNEAQ (reference sequence). Trimming removed 3 bases from V and 2 bases from J; junction bases left unmatched: 0. This CDR3 spans 14 amino acids. In DNA, the CDR3 is TGTGCCAGCAGCTTGGACAGGGCCTACAATGAGCAGTTCTTC. Its protein product is CASSLDRAYNEQFF.

The V call is TRBV4-1, the J call TRBJ1-1; D possibly corresponds to TRBD1 (5 bases). V dropped 1 base and J dropped 7 bases, with 13 bases sitting between them. The CDR3 extends over 14 amino acids. The germline CDR1 and CDR2 sequences are MGHRA and YSYEKL. The CDR3 region has the DNA TGCGCCAGCAGCCAAGGGGACGAGGCTAATGAAGCTTTCTTT. This gives the protein CASSQGDEANEAFF.

This clone was seen more than once but under ten times. This sequence joins TRBV7-6 and TRBJ1-4; a weak D match, TRBD1 (5 bases). Per the germline V gene, CDR1 is SGHVS and CDR2 is FNYEAQ. Trimming took 0 bases from V and 8 from J, leaving 10 bases between them. The CDR3 has 14 residues. CDR3 nucleotide sequence: TGTGCCAGCAGCTTAGCAGGGGCAGGAGAAAAACTGTTTTTT. Its translation is CASSLAGAGEKLFF. Full variable domain (missing parts from reference TRBV7-6 and TRBJ1-4): GAGVSQSPRYKVTKRGQDVALRCDPISGHVSLYWYRQALGQGPEFLTYFNYEAQQDKSGLPNDRFSAERPEGSISTLTIQRTEQRDSAMYRCASSLAGAGEKLFFGSGTQLSVL.

This chain connects TRBV9 to TRBJ2-1; D not certain. The CDR3 runs 11 residues. V lost 2 bases, J lost 7 bases, and 4 bases lay in between. Germline assignment: CDR1 SGDLS and CDR2 YYNGEE. The CDR3 protein is CASSVANEQFF. The DNA for the CDR3 is TGTGCCAGCAGCGTCGCAAATGAGCAGTTCTTC.

The chain recombines TRBV10-3 with TRBJ1-3, with D hard to call. This CDR3 is 14 amino acids long. Trimming removed 3 bases from V and 1 base from J, with 7 bases in between. In germline, CDR1 is ENHRY, CDR2 SYGVKD. In DNA, the CDR3 is TGTGCCATCAGTGACCCATCTTCTGGAAACACCATATATTTT. As protein: CAISDPSSGNTIYF.

This rearrangement joins TRBV2 to TRBJ1-5; D uncertain. With 1 base removed from V and 1 base from J, the gap between germline ends came to 8 bases. The CDR3 is 15 amino acids. CDR1 is SNHLY, CDR2 FYNNEI, per germline. The CDR3 bases are TGTGCCAGCAGTGAAGAGGCAACCAGCAATCAGCCCCAGCATTTT. It specifies CASSEEATSNQPQHF.

The chain couples TRBV6-1 to TRBJ1-1; a weak D match, TRBD1 (6 bases). Germline V gene data show CDR1 as MNHNS and CDR2 as SASEGT. Trimming removed 6 bases at V and 3 bases at J, with 14 bases between. This CDR3 region has 14 residues. The CDR3 loop is CASSGDQGHTEAFF. The CDR3 region has the DNA TGTGCCAGCAGCGGGGACCAGGGGCACACTGAAGCTTTCTTT.

The rearrangement uses TRBV25-1 and TRBJ1-2; D is possibly TRBD1 (6 bases). V shed 2 bases and J shed 5 bases, with 9 bases lying between them. Per the germline V gene, CDR1 is MGHDK and CDR2 is SYGVNS. The CDR3 is made up of 13 amino acids. Here the CDR3 DNA reads TGTGCCAGCAGTGAAGACAGGATGTATGGCTACACCTTC. Its translation is CASSEDRMYGYTF.

The gene calls are TRBV6-4 and TRBJ2-3, with D perhaps TRBD1 (5 bases). The CDR3 covers 16 residues. Trimming cost V 4 bases and J 5 bases, with 19 bases left between them. Germline loops: CDR1 MRHNA, CDR2 SNTAGT. Written as DNA, the CDR3 is TGTGCCAGCAGTGCCACCACAGGTCTCCAGGGAGATACGCAGTATTTT. Residues: CASSATTGLQGDTQYF.

In this sample, this clone turned up once. This chain uses TRBV29-1 with TRBJ2-1, with D unresolved. Germline V lookup: CDR1 SQVTM, CDR2 ANQGSEA. The CDR3 extends over 10 amino acids. V lost 4 bases and J lost 8, with 6 bases in between. CDR3 loop: CSVGAHEQFF. In DNA, the CDR3 is TGCAGCGTTGGAGCCCATGAGCAGTTCTTC.

The chain employs TRBV5-1 and TRBJ2-7; 11 bases fit TRBD2. Germline trimming cut 4 bases from V and 6 bases from J; bases unmatched to any gene: 6. The CDR3 totals 14 residues. Germline values: CDR1 SGHRS, CDR2 YFSETQ. CDR3 protein: CASSLSGGAGEQYF. The CDR3 DNA reads TGCGCCAGCAGCCTTAGCGGGGGGGCTGGCGAGCAGTACTTC.

In this sample, this clone turned up once. The rearrangement links TRBV19 to TRBJ1-2, with TRBD1 matching over 7 bases. This CDR3 has 14 amino acids. Germline CDR1 is LNHDA and CDR2 is SQIVND (reference sequence). The trim removed 1 base at V and 4 bases at J, leaving 3 bases unmatched. CDR3: CASSIVTGVYGYTF. CDR3 sequence (DNA): TGTGCCAGTAGTATAGTTACAGGGGTCTATGGCTACACCTTC.

The V call is TRBV7-9, the J call TRBJ2-1; D possibly corresponds to TRBD1 (6 bases). The CDR3 consists of 12 residues. Trimming shortened V by 4 bases and J by 8 bases, and 9 bases separated the two germline ends. Germline loops: CDR1 SEHNR, CDR2 FQNEAQ (reference sequence). The CDR3 region is CASSWDNYEQFF. The CDR3 bases are TGTGCCAGCAGCTGGGACAACTATGAGCAGTTCTTC. The whole variable domain, remainder taken from reference TRBV7-9 and TRBJ2-1, is DTGVSQNPRHKITKRGQNVTFRCDPISEHNRLYWYRQTLGQGPEFLTYFQNEAQLEKSRLLSDRFSAERPKGSFSTLEIQRTEQGDSAMYLCASSWDNYEQFFGPGTRLTVL.

The chain has TRBV7-6 and TRBJ2-3, with D possibly being TRBD1 or TRBD2 (5 bases each). There are 14 residues in the CDR3. From germline, CDR1 is SGHVS and CDR2 FNYEAQ. The V gene lost 0 bases and the J gene lost 6 bases, with 10 bases spanning the gap. The CDR3, as DNA: TGTGCCAGCAGCTTAGCAGGGACCCCCGATACGCAGTATTTT. The encoded protein is CASSLAGTPDTQYF.

This sequence joins TRBV6-5 and TRBJ2-7, with D perhaps matching TRBD2 (5 bases). The CDR3 has 13 residues. V was cut by 8 bases and J by 0 bases, with 11 bases left in between. The germline CDR1 and CDR2 sequences are MNHEY and SVGAGI. CDR3 coding DNA: TGTGCCAGCGGACCCCGGGGCTCCTACGAGCAGTACTTC. It is translated as CASGPRGSYEQYF.

The chain couples TRBV18 to TRBJ2-1, with D unclear. The CDR3 is 12 residues long. V lost 2 bases, J lost 3 bases, and 2 bases lay in between. Germline V gives CDR1 KGHSH, CDR2 LQKENI. CDR3 sequence: CASSPGYNEQFF. CDR3 in DNA: TGTGCCAGCTCACCAGGCTACAATGAGCAGTTCTTC.

V is TRBV11-3 and J is TRBJ2-1; D remains ambiguous. CDR1 and CDR2 from the germline V gene are SGHNT and YENEEA. This CDR3 comprises 14 residues. Trimming took off 5 bases at V and 7 bases at J, with 15 bases between the two ends. The CDR3 is CASSPSLSENEQFF. The CDR3 nucleotides read TGTGCCAGCAGCCCCTCTTTGTCGGAGAATGAGCAGTTCTTC.

This clone has a single count. The J gene is TRBJ1-2, the V gene TRBV4-1; TRBD1 matches 8 bases. CDR1 MGHRA and CDR2 YSYEKL come from the germline V gene. V lost 3 bases and J lost 4; bases outside the gene matches: 7. CDR3 length equals 15 residues. Written as DNA, the CDR3 is TGCGCCAGCAGCCATACAGGGGGAGCCGGCTATGGCTACACCTTC. Translated: CASSHTGGAGYGYTF.

CDR3: CASSLGVTYEQYF. The CDR3 bases are TGTGCCAGCAGCTTAGGTGTCACCTACGAGCAGTACTTC. The chain has TRBV7-2 and TRBJ2-7; D is ambiguous. V was cut by 1 base and J by 2 bases, with 6 bases left in between. The CDR3 is 13 amino acids. The V gene's germline CDR1 is SGHTA and CDR2 FQGNSA.

V is TRBV15 and J is TRBJ2-2; D is perhaps TRBD2 (5 bases). The CDR3 loop spans 16 amino acids. Germline-derived CDR1 and CDR2 are LNHNV and YYDKDF (reference sequence). V was pared by 0 bases and J by 6 bases, with 14 bases between. CDR3 amino acids: CATSRDTLGDSGELFF. The CDR3, as DNA: TGTGCCACCAGCAGAGACACCCTCGGGGATTCCGGGGAGCTGTTTTTT.

The V call is TRBV7-6, the J call TRBJ1-2; D is uncertain. The germline CDR1 and CDR2 sequences are SGHVS and FNYEAQ. V lost 5 bases to trimming and J lost 8 bases, with 12 bases between them. The length of the CDR3 is 12 residues. The CDR3 DNA reads as TGTGCCAGCAGCCTGGGCGGGATAGGCTACACCTTC. It is translated as CASSLGGIGYTF. Complete variable domain (other parts from reference TRBV7-6 and TRBJ1-2): GAGVSQSPRYKVTKRGQDVALRCDPISGHVSLYWYRQALGQGPEFLTYFNYEAQQDKSGLPNDRFSAERPEGSISTLTIQRTEQRDSAMYRCASSLGGIGYTFGSGTRLTVV.

This rearrangement joins TRBV10-3 to TRBJ2-7; 9 nucleotides align to TRBD1. Per germline, CDR1 ENHRY and CDR2 SYGVKD. V gave up 9 bases and J gave up 3 bases; unmatched junction bases: 0. The CDR3 sequence is 11 residues long. CDR3 amino acids: CAMGQGYEQYF. The CDR3, as DNA: TGTGCCATGGGACAGGGCTACGAGCAGTACTTC.

The genes are TRBV4-2 and TRBJ2-1, with D perhaps TRBD2 (6 bases). The ends were cut back, 0 bases at V and 6 bases at J, with 21 bases in the middle. This CDR3 is 18 amino acids long. Germline CDR1 is LGHNA and CDR2 is YNFKEQ. This CDR3 reads CASSQEVWGGGGFNEQFF. The CDR3 DNA reads TGTGCCAGCAGCCAAGAGGTGTGGGGTGGGGGAGGCTTCAATGAGCAGTTCTTC.

The CDR3, as DNA: TGTGCCAGCAGCTCCCGCCCCTCTGGAAACACCATATATTTT. It yields the protein CASSSRPSGNTIYF. The chain recombines TRBV13 with TRBJ1-3; D is unclear. The germline V and J ends were trimmed by 4 bases and 0 bases, with 7 bases remaining between them. Germline CDR1 and CDR2: PRHDT and FYEKMQ (reference sequence). The CDR3 is 14 residues long. Supplemented by reference TRBV13 and TRBJ1-3, the full variable domain reads AAGVIQSPRHLIKEKRETATLKCYPIPRHDTVYWYQQGPGQDPQFLISFYEKMQSDKGSIPDRFSAQQFSDYHSELNMSSLELGDSALYFCASSSRPSGNTIYFGEGSWLTVV.

The gene calls are TRBV4-1 and TRBJ1-3, with a tentative D call TRBD1 (5 bases). Germline CDR1 reads MGHRA; CDR2 reads YSYEKL. Trimming removed 4 bases at V and 0 bases at J, with 10 bases between. The CDR3 runs to 15 residues. The CDR3 loop is CASSPGGGSGNTIYF. CDR3 sequence (DNA): TGCGCCAGCAGCCCTGGTGGGGGCTCTGGAAACACCATATATTTT.